The source of this T cell receptor beta chain is a study of blood T cell repertoires in COVID-19. Study-level information: Specimens from acute and convalescent COVID-19 originated in the United States, Italy and Spain. The analysed material was cDNA or gDNA that came from T cells, B-cell-depleted T cells, or PBMCs.

The authors' processing: For nucleated cells, counts were estimated from reference gene primer amplification. The assay was immunoSEQ multiplex PCR, and TCRdb's table has in-frame clones only and misses some. D and trimming were read from the DNA, whereas the V and J calls and clone size are those reported in that table. The sample lists some 260,000 clones; more than 65% were seen once. The ends lost 2 bases at V and 1 base at J; junction bases unmatched: 3. Germline CDR1 reads LGHDT; CDR2 reads YNNKEL (reference sequence). The CDR3 is 15 residues long. The specimen sequenced was peripheral blood. The chain uses TRBV3-1 (or the pseudogene TRBV3-2) and TRBJ2-3; 7 bases are shared with TRBD1. The TCR sequence derives from a woman between 18 and 30 years old with acute or convalescent COVID-19. The DNA of the CDR3 is TGTGCCAGCAGCCAAACAGGGGTGCGCACAGATACGCAGTATTTT. Residues: CASSQTGVRTDTQYF.